This T cell receptor beta chain came from a study of T cells expressing NK-cell markers. In the study overall: Within the sequenced cohort of eight donors, seven exhibited HCMV seropositivity and one was seronegative.

Using the 5' RACE reads, TCRdb records one entry per CDR3 protein without DNA. Its table lists under 500,000 distinct CDR3 sequences. The receptor was derived from a woman aged 18 to 75 in good health. The sample comprised blood T cells: a sorted CD56 or NKG2C T cell subset, CD4+ or CD8+ T cells, or bulk PBMC T cells (not recorded which).

The CDR3 sequence is CASSLGHQDTQYF. The chain couples TRBV5-1 to TRBJ2-3. The CDR3 length is 13 residues. Germline loops: CDR1 SGHRS, CDR2 YFSETQ.